A single sample gave rise to the 18 T cell receptor beta chains below, sequenced in a study of T-cell memory formation after mild COVID-19. TCRdb reprocessed the 5' RACE reads with MiXCR, giving one entry per CDR3 protein. The sample includes around 390,000 distinct CDR3 sequences, about 16% of them seen just once. Sequenced material: PBMCs or a T cell subset sorted from them (not recorded which). Receptors were obtained from a man aged 18 to 30 who had mild COVID-19 (a few samples of this study predate the infection). Cell type and time point are not known.

The CDR3 loop is CASSQGTSGSSYNEQFF. The CDR3 DNA is TGTGCCAGCAGTCAGGGGACTAGCGGGAGCTCCTACAATGAGCAGTTCTTC. This chain joins TRBV7-6 and TRBJ2-1; TRBD2 agrees at 14 bases. Germline V gene lookup returns CDR1 SGHVS and CDR2 FNYEAQ. The J segment lost 0 bases and the V segment lost 6 bases, leaving 4 bases of the junction unmatched. The CDR3 covers 17 residues.

This clonotype was detected a few times. The chain recombines TRBV7-9 with TRBJ1-4; D is possibly TRBD1 (5 bases). CDR3 length: 16 residues. Germline lookup yields CDR1 SEHNR and CDR2 FQNEAQ (reference sequence). V gave up 1 base and J gave up 5 bases, with 14 bases separating them. The CDR3 region is CASSLVLSRENEKLFF. For the CDR3, the DNA is TGTGCCAGCAGCTTAGTTCTATCCAGGGAGAATGAAAAACTGTTTTTT.

This clonotype showed up just a few times. This chain joins TRBV6-5 and TRBJ1-2; D gene unclear. The CDR3 is 14 amino acids. Germline V gives CDR1 MNHEY, CDR2 SVGAGI. V was trimmed by 2 bases and J by 2 bases, leaving 9 bases between them. The CDR3 DNA reads TGTGCCAGCAGTTACGGCGGGTTAAACTATGGCTACACCTTC. Its protein product is CASSYGGLNYGYTF.

J is TRBJ2-5 and V is TRBV9; 9 bases are a match to TRBD2. This CDR3 spans 16 amino acids. Germline values: CDR1 SGDLS, CDR2 YYNGEE. Trimming cost V 4 bases and J 1 base; bases outside gene matches: 8. The CDR3: CASSLRGAGGQETQYF. The CDR3 DNA sequence: TGTGCCAGCAGCCTACGGGGAGCGGGGGGCCAAGAGACCCAGTACTTC.

A few counts support this clonotype. This rearrangement joins TRBV5-1 to TRBJ2-5; TRBD2 aligns across 8 bases. The CDR3 has 16 residues. Trimming removed 0 bases from V and 0 bases from J; junction bases left unmatched: 4. Germline lookup yields CDR1 SGHRS and CDR2 YFSETQ. This chain's CDR3 is CASSLAQRGNQETQYF. CDR3 bases: TGCGCCAGCAGCTTGGCCCAGCGGGGGAACCAAGAGACCCAGTACTTC.

CDR3 loop: CSVQGREQYV. The DNA of the CDR3 is TGCAGCGTTCAGGGGAGGGAGCAGTACGTC. This chain uses TRBV29-1 with TRBJ2-7; either TRBD1 or TRBD2 may fit D (6 bases each). The V gene's germline CDR1 is SQVTM and CDR2 ANQGSEA. This CDR3 has 10 residues. Trimming shortened V by 5 bases and J by 7 bases, and 9 bases separated the two germline ends.

J is TRBJ1-6 and V is TRBV9; D possibly corresponds to TRBD1 (6 bases). V gave up 0 bases and J gave up 7 bases, with 11 bases separating them. The CDR3 has 15 residues. The germline V gene encodes CDR1 SGDLS and CDR2 YYNGEE. The CDR3 DNA follows: TGTGCCAGCAGCGTAGAAGTCAGGGGAAATTCACCCCTCCACTTT. It translates to CASSVEVRGNSPLHF.

The chain has TRBV20-1 and TRBJ1-4, with D perhaps TRBD1 (5 bases). V was trimmed by 6 bases and J by 7 bases, leaving 12 bases between them. CDR3 length: 12 residues. Germline CDR1 DFQATT, CDR2 SNEGSKA (reference sequence). The CDR3 region is CSANRRGEKLFF. The DNA of the CDR3 is TGCAGTGCCAACAGGAGGGGTGAAAAACTGTTTTTT.

The chain is built from TRBV2 and TRBJ1-2; D is perhaps TRBD1 (5 bases). Germline V CDR1 and CDR2: SNHLY, FYNNEI. The CDR3 is 13 residues long. Trimming took off 7 bases at V and 4 bases at J, with 13 bases between the two ends. CDR3 sequence reads: CASKRDPTYGYTF. The CDR3 DNA reads as TGTGCCAGCAAAAGGGACCCTACCTATGGCTACACCTTC.

The rearrangement uses TRBV6-2 or TRBV6-3 and TRBJ2-1; 8 positions agree with TRBD2. Looked up from germline, CDR1 is MNHEY and CDR2 is SVGEGT. The CDR3 is 14 amino acids. After removal of 5 bases from V and 6 bases from J, the junction contained 6 bases not matched to a gene. The CDR3 spells CASSLSGGFNEQFF. The CDR3, as DNA: TGTGCCAGCAGTCTGAGCGGGGGTTTCAATGAGCAGTTCTTC.

This clonotype showed up just a few times. The chain links TRBV24-1 to TRBJ2-2, with D possibly being TRBD1 or TRBD2 (5 bases each). CDR3 size: 16 residues. CDR1 KGHDR and CDR2 SFDVKD come from the germline V gene. Between the trimmed V and J ends, which lost 0 bases and 2 bases, there was a span of 9 bases. The CDR3 spells CATSDLSGTNTGELFF. For the CDR3, the DNA is TGTGCCACCAGTGATTTGAGTGGGACCAACACCGGGGAGCTGTTTTTT.

The J gene is TRBJ1-1, the V gene TRBV29-1; weak D call: TRBD1 (5 bases). There are 12 residues in the CDR3. Per germline, CDR1 SQVTM and CDR2 ANQGSEA. V gave up 7 bases and J gave up 6 bases, with 15 bases separating them. The chain's CDR3 is CSALDRGAEAFF. CDR3 nucleotide sequence: TGCAGCGCGCTAGACAGAGGGGCTGAAGCTTTCTTT. Full variable domain (rest looked up from reference TRBV29-1 and TRBJ1-1): SAVISQKPSRDICQRGTSLTIQCQVDSQVTMMFWYRQQPGQSLTLIATANQGSEATYESGFVIDKFPISRPNLTFSTLTVSNMSPEDSSIYLCSALDRGAEAFFGQGTRLTVV.

The chain couples TRBV7-7 to TRBJ2-2, with 8 bases identical to TRBD2. V lost 5 bases, J lost 0 bases, and 11 bases stayed unmatched. CDR1 and CDR2 (germline): SSHAT, FNYEAQ (reference sequence). The CDR3 consists of 18 residues. CDR3 nucleotide sequence: TGTGCCAGCAGCCCCAGGGTTCGAGCGGGGGCGAACACCGGGGAGCTGTTTTTT. Amino acid sequence: CASSPRVRAGANTGELFF.

This rearrangement joins TRBV27 to TRBJ1-6; unclear D gene. There are 13 residues in the CDR3. V was pared by 1 base and J by 8 bases, with 6 bases between. Germline V gene data show CDR1 as MNHEY and CDR2 as SMNVEV (reference sequence). The CDR3 loop reads CASSLYLYSPLHF. The DNA for the CDR3 is TGTGCCAGCAGTTTATACCTGTATTCACCCCTCCACTTT.

This chain uses TRBV20-1 with TRBJ2-1; 9 bases agree with TRBD2. With V trimmed by 6 bases and J by 6 bases, 9 bases remained unmatched. CDR1 and CDR2 from the germline V gene are DFQATT and SNEGSKA (reference sequence). The length of the CDR3 is 14 residues. CDR3 nucleotide sequence: TGCAGTGCCCGGATGCGGGGGGGCGGCAATGAGCAGTTCTTC. Translating gives CSARMRGGGNEQFF.

The chain uses TRBV6-1 and TRBJ2-5; 7 positions match TRBD1. The trim removed 5 bases at V and 6 bases at J, leaving 6 bases unmatched. Germline CDR1 reads MNHNS; CDR2 reads SASEGT. CDR3 size: 13 residues. CDR3 region: CASSFTGAQTQYF. In DNA, the CDR3 is TGTGCCAGCAGTTTTACAGGGGCGCAGACCCAGTACTTC.

V is TRBV24-1 and J is TRBJ2-3; possible D gene TRBD2, 5 bases. The CDR3 loop spans 15 amino acids. The germline V gene has CDR1 KGHDR and CDR2 SFDVKD. Trimming stripped 3 bases from V and 4 bases from J, with 13 bases between. CDR3 loop: CATSDARLASDTQYF. CDR3 DNA: TGTGCCACCAGTGATGCTCGTCTAGCTTCAGATACGCAGTATTTT.

This clonotype was seen more than once but under ten times. The chain combines TRBV7-2 with TRBJ2-1; 7 bases match TRBD2. Germline lookup yields CDR1 SGHTA and CDR2 FQGNSA. Unmatched junction bases numbered 4, after V lost 1 base and J lost 4 bases. CDR3 length equals 15 residues. DNA of the CDR3: TGTGCCAGCAGCTTAGTCGGGGGGAGGTACAATGAGCAGTTCTTC. Protein: CASSLVGGRYNEQFF.